These 8 T cell receptor beta chains were all obtained from the same sample, sequenced in a study of blood T cell repertoires in COVID-19. Here immunoSEQ multiplex PCR was the method, and the copy in TCRdb shows in-frame clones only, minus some. Of about 110,000 clones detected, around 83% appear once; the ten largest clones hold roughly 4.3%. Sequencing input: peripheral blood. These receptors originate from a man aged 70 or older with acute or convalescent COVID-19.

The count of this clone is one. The rearrangement links TRBV5-1 to TRBJ1-4; D might be TRBD1 (5 bases). V was pared by 3 bases and J by 7 bases, with 16 bases between. CDR3 length: 15 amino acids. Germline V CDR1 and CDR2: SGHRS, YFSETQ. The CDR3 region is CASSSRGESAEKLFF. The CDR3 DNA reads TGCGCCAGCAGCTCCCGGGGGGAGTCGGCTGAAAAACTGTTTTTT.

The chain has TRBV7-8 and TRBJ1-2; possible D gene TRBD1, 5 bases. Between the trimmed V and J ends, which lost 5 bases and 4 bases, there was a span of 17 bases. There are 15 residues in the CDR3. The germline CDR1 and CDR2 sequences are SGHVS and FQNEAQ. The CDR3 sequence: CASSPGGSLRYGYTF. CDR3 DNA: TGTGCCAGCAGCCCCGGGGGTTCCCTCCGCTATGGCTACACCTTC. The entire variable domain, with the rest obtained from reference TRBV7-8 and TRBJ1-2, is as follows: GAGVSQSPRYKVAKRGQDVALRCDPISGHVSLFWYQQALGQGPEFLTYFQNEAQLDKSGLPSDRFFAERPEGSVSTLKIQRTQQEDSAVYLCASSPGGSLRYGYTFGSGTRLTVV.

The rearrangement joins TRBV7-2 to TRBJ1-2; D perhaps matches TRBD1 (6 bases). The CDR3 length is 14 residues. Deletions cut 3 bases from V and 2 bases from J, with 10 bases between. From germline, CDR1 is SGHTA and CDR2 FQGNSA. The CDR3, as DNA: TGTGCCAGCAGCTTGCAGGGGAACAACTATGGCTACACCTTC. This encodes CASSLQGNNYGYTF.

CDR3 in amino acids: CASSASQVNTEAFF. The CDR3 coding sequence is TGTGCCAGCAGCGCGTCCCAGGTGAACACTGAAGCTTTCTTT. The chain couples TRBV7-3 to TRBJ1-1; D not certain. The germline V gene has CDR1 SGHTA and CDR2 FQGTGA. The CDR3 consists of 14 residues. V dropped 5 bases and J dropped 0 bases, with 10 bases sitting between them.

The genes are TRBV20-1 and TRBJ2-3; TRBD1 might be the D (6 bases). The germline V gene encodes CDR1 DFQATT and CDR2 SNEGSKA (reference sequence). The CDR3 spans 15 residues. V lost 3 bases and J 0 bases, leaving 13 bases between the germline ends. CDR3 sequence reads: CSASWTVTSTDTQYF. In DNA form, the CDR3 reads TGCAGTGCTAGTTGGACAGTGACTAGCACAGATACGCAGTATTTT.

This clone has just one count. CDR3 sequence: CASSFGQGRGYTF. In nucleotides, the CDR3 is TGCGCCAGCAGCTTCGGACAGGGGCGAGGCTACACCTTC. The chain combines TRBV5-1 with TRBJ1-2; TRBD1 matches 9 bases. With 2 bases clipped from V and 8 bases from J, the junction kept 4 bases outside the gene matches. Germline-derived CDR1 and CDR2 are SGHRS and YFSETQ. CDR3 length: 13 residues. Filled out from reference TRBV5-1 and TRBJ1-2, the complete variable domain reads KAGVTQTPRYLIKTRGQQVTLSCSPISGHRSVSWYQQTPGQGLQFLFEYFSETQRNKGNFPGRFSGRQFSNSRSEMNVSTLELGDSALYLCASSFGQGRGYTFGSGTRLTVV.

The gene calls are TRBV9 and TRBJ2-7; D not certain. The V and J ends lost 0 bases and 0 bases respectively, with 10 bases between them. Germline lookup yields CDR1 SGDLS and CDR2 YYNGEE. This CDR3 contains 15 residues. This CDR3 reads CASSVGLSPSYEQYF. The CDR3 DNA reads as TGTGCCAGCAGCGTAGGTCTGTCTCCCTCCTACGAGCAGTACTTC.

DNA for the CDR3: TGTGCCACTACGAGGGGGCTGAATGAAAAACTGTTTTTT. As protein: CATTRGLNEKLFF. The chain couples TRBV10-3 to TRBJ1-4, with 7 bases that match TRBD1. This CDR3 is built from 13 residues. Germline V CDR1 and CDR2: ENHRY, SYGVKD. With 10 bases clipped from V and 5 bases from J, the junction kept 7 bases outside the gene matches.